This T cell receptor beta chain was profiled in a study of blood T cell repertoires in COVID-19. Study at large: Whether acute or convalescent, the COVID-19 samples came from the United States, Italy and Spain.

Participants spanned ages roughly 18 to 95 years and resided in roughly 22 US areas. V was clipped by 8 bases and J by 0 bases; unmatched bases: 5. This CDR3 spans 14 amino acids. Germline lookup yields CDR1 SGDLS and CDR2 YYNGEE. Libraries were prepared by immunoSEQ multiplex PCR; TCRdb keeps only in-frame clonotypes and omits some of them. The sample comprises about 430,000 clones, roughly 88% of which are singletons, and approximately 1% rests with the top ten. Sequenced: PBMCs or T cells enriched from blood (not recorded which). The sequence derives from a woman younger than 45 with acute COVID-19. The chain recombines TRBV9 with TRBJ1-3; 7 nucleotides agree with TRBD1. The CDR3 here is CARRGQPSGNTIYF. The CDR3 bases are TGTGCCAGGCGGGGACAGCCCTCTGGAAACACCATATATTTT.